The 2 T cell receptor beta chains below come from one sample, sequenced in a study of shared clonotypes between healthy human individuals. Measured with immunoSEQ multiplex PCR; TCRdb has only the in-frame clones, and not every one. The sample consists of about 530,000 clones, almost 97% of them appearing once. What was sequenced was naive CD4+ T cells sorted from blood. Subset noted: CD45RA+ positively selected. These receptors came from a woman aged 25 to 39 in good health.

CDR3 sequence: CACGGTRRETQYF. Written as DNA, the CDR3 is TGCGCCTGTGGTGGGACTAGACGGGAGACCCAGTACTTC. The V call is TRBV10-1, the J call TRBJ2-5, with TRBD2 matching 8 bases. CDR1 is WNHNN, CDR2 SYGVQD, per germline (reference sequence). The CDR3 runs to 13 residues. J lost 5 bases, V lost 11 bases, and 10 bases had no gene match.

The chain couples TRBV7-2 to TRBJ2-7, with 9 bases identical to TRBD2. V lost 1 base to trimming and J lost 3 bases; unmatched junction nucleotides: 4. This CDR3 has 15 amino acids. CDR1 is SGHTA and CDR2 is FQGNSA in the germline V gene. The CDR3 sequence is CASSLGLAAYYEQYF. The CDR3 DNA reads as TGTGCCAGCAGCTTAGGACTAGCGGCCTACTACGAGCAGTACTTC.